The 32 T cell receptor beta chains below come from one sample, sequenced in a study of T-cell memory formation after mild COVID-19. MiXCR, run by TCRdb on the 5' RACE reads, gives a single entry per CDR3 protein. The sample contains a few hundred thousand distinct CDR3 sequences, about 17% of which appear only once. Sequenced: PBMCs or a T cell subset sorted from them (not recorded which). The receptors derive from a man between 18 and 35 years old who had mild COVID-19 (a few samples of this study predate the infection). Cell type and time point are not known.

In this sample, this clonotype turned up a few times. The rearrangement uses TRBV5-1 and TRBJ2-7, with 8 bases that match TRBD2. The CDR3 is 14 residues long. V was clipped by 4 bases and J by 5 bases; unmatched bases: 8. Germline loops: CDR1 SGHRS, CDR2 YFSETQ. The CDR3 spells CASSKSGLAHEQYF. CDR3 in DNA: TGCGCCAGCAGCAAATCCGGACTAGCCCACGAGCAGTACTTC.

A few counts support this clonotype. This chain links TRBV3-1 with TRBJ2-7, with 13 positions matching TRBD2. The CDR3 consists of 16 residues. Germline V gene sequence: CDR1 LGHDT, CDR2 YNNKEL (reference sequence). Trimming cost V 3 bases and J 9 bases; bases outside gene matches: 11. CDR3 protein: CASSHSEGLAGLAQYF. The DNA of the CDR3 is TGTGCCAGCAGCCACTCCGAGGGACTAGCGGGGTTGGCGCAGTACTTC.

The chain links TRBV6-5 to TRBJ2-6; D could derive from TRBD1 or TRBD2 (5 bases each). The germline gives CDR1 MNHEY, CDR2 SVGAGI. Trimming pared 6 bases from V and 4 bases from J, leaving 10 bases between. The CDR3 spans 14 residues. The CDR3 nucleotides are TGTGCCAGCAGAATCCGGGGCGGGGCCAACGTCCTGACTTTC. Protein: CASRIRGGANVLTF.

V gene TRBV29-1 combines with J gene TRBJ2-7; the D gene is possibly TRBD1 (5 bases). Trimming took off 1 base at V and 7 bases at J, with 8 bases between the two ends. This CDR3 spans 11 amino acids. The germline V gene encodes CDR1 SQVTM and CDR2 ANQGSEA. CDR3 protein: CSVEVPGEQYF. CDR3 DNA sequence: TGCAGCGTTGAAGTTCCAGGGGAGCAGTACTTC.

This clonotype has a handful of counts. The DNA for the CDR3 is TGTGCCAGTCCCGGTACTGGTCCCTACGAGCAGTACTTC. It is translated as CASPGTGPYEQYF. The rearrangement joins TRBV2 to TRBJ2-7, with D unclear. V was shortened by 9 bases and J by 2 bases, with 14 bases between the two germline ends. CDR1 is SNHLY, CDR2 FYNNEI, per germline. The CDR3 contains 13 residues.

As regards this clonotype: Because the CDR3 is missing its conserved closing phenylalanine or tryptophan, this is likely a read error. V is TRBV5-1 and J is TRBJ2-1; 14 bases align to TRBD2. CDR3 length equals 15 residues. The ends lost 4 bases at V and 7 bases at J; junction bases unmatched: 4. Germline CDR1 reads SGHRS; CDR2 reads YFSETQ. The CDR3 sequence is CASSEGLAGVNEQFL. In DNA, the CDR3 is TGCGCCAGCAGCGAGGGACTAGCGGGGGTTAATGAGCAGTTCTTA.

The genes are TRBV29-1 and TRBJ2-1; a possible D gene is TRBD2 (5 bases). The CDR3 runs to 15 residues. The V end lost 5 bases, the J end lost 1 base, and 15 bases lay between the germline ends. Germline assignment: CDR1 SQVTM and CDR2 ANQGSEA. CDR3 nucleotide sequence: TGCAGCGTTCGGGGTCTTCAGCGGTCCTACAATGAGCAGTTCTTC. It yields the protein CSVRGLQRSYNEQFF.

The chain is built from TRBV27 and TRBJ2-1, with TRBD2 matching 12 bases. The CDR3 length is 14 residues. V lost 6 bases to trimming and J lost 10 bases; unmatched junction nucleotides: 7. CDR1 and CDR2 from the germline V gene are MNHEY and SMNVEV (reference sequence). The CDR3 protein is CASSQTSGGSEQFF. The CDR3 DNA reads TGTGCCAGCAGCCAGACTAGCGGGGGATCCGAGCAGTTCTTC.

Note on this clonotype: No conserved phenylalanine or tryptophan is present at the end of the CDR3, so a read error is the likely explanation. V is TRBV5-1 and J is TRBJ2-5; 11 bases agree with TRBD1. V lost 0 bases to trimming and J lost 5 bases; unmatched junction nucleotides: 3. The CDR3 length is 15 residues. CDR1 is SGHRS, CDR2 YFSETQ, per germline. The CDR3 DNA follows: TGCGCCAGCAGCTTGGCCGGACAGGGGGCTGAGACCCAGTACTCC. This gives the protein CASSLAGQGAETQYS.

V gene TRBV5-1 combines with J gene TRBJ2-1, with 9 bases fitting TRBD1. The CDR3 spans 15 residues. V was clipped by 4 bases and J by 3 bases; unmatched bases: 5. Germline V gene data show CDR1 as SGHRS and CDR2 as YFSETQ. The CDR3 nucleotides read TGCGCCAGCAGCCCGGGACAGGGAGACTACAATGAGCAGTTCTTC. This codes for CASSPGQGDYNEQFF.

As regards this clonotype: One end of the junction fails to match germline, which may point to a read error. The chain joins TRBV5-4 to TRBJ2-5, with D possibly TRBD2 on 6 matching bases. CDR1 SGHNT and CDR2 YYREEE come from the germline V gene (reference sequence). CDR3 length: 13 residues. CDR3 sequence: CASNLGGGETQYF. The CDR3, as DNA: TGTGCCAGCAACTTGGGGGGTGGGGAGACCCAGTACTTC.

The chain carries TRBV6-5 and TRBJ2-2; 8 bases fit TRBD2. The V gene's germline CDR1 is MNHEY and CDR2 SVGAGI. There are 15 residues in the CDR3. V was pared by 6 bases and J by 2 bases, with 5 bases of the junction left unmatched. For the CDR3, the DNA is TGTGCCAGCAGGCAGCGGGGGTTAAACACCGGGGAGCTGTTTTTT. Translated: CASRQRGLNTGELFF.

This chain joins TRBV5-1 and TRBJ1-6; D is unclear. Germline loops: CDR1 SGHRS, CDR2 YFSETQ. Trimming stripped 5 bases from V and 2 bases from J, with 8 bases between. CDR3 length: 14 amino acids. The DNA of the CDR3 is TGCGCCAGCAGTTCCACAGCCTATAATTCACCCCTCCACTTT. Translating gives CASSSTAYNSPLHF.

This chain links TRBV18 with TRBJ1-5; D remains ambiguous. The CDR3 has 14 amino acids. Per the germline V gene, CDR1 is KGHSH and CDR2 is LQKENI. V gave up 3 bases and J gave up 6 bases, with 12 bases separating them. The CDR3 loop is CASSPGGIGQPQHF. The CDR3 DNA reads TGTGCCAGCTCACCCGGAGGGATCGGTCAGCCCCAGCATTTT.

This chain joins TRBV7-9 and TRBJ2-5; a weak D match, TRBD2 (6 bases). Trimming removed 7 bases from V and 8 bases from J, with 26 bases in between. This CDR3 has 16 residues. CDR1 is SEHNR, CDR2 FQNEAQ, per germline (reference sequence). In DNA form, the CDR3 reads TGTGCCAGCACCGAAAATACGGGACTCCCCCAAGGAACCCAGTACTTC. Its translation: CASTENTGLPQGTQYF. Full variable domain (outside the CDR3, taken from reference TRBV7-9 and TRBJ2-5): DTGVSQNPRHKITKRGQNVTFRCDPISEHNRLYWYRQTLGQGPEFLTYFQNEAQLEKSRLLSDRFSAERPKGSFSTLEIQRTEQGDSAMYLCASTENTGLPQGTQYFGPGTRLLVL.

The rearrangement joins TRBV18 to TRBJ1-5; D possibly corresponds to TRBD1 (5 bases). Germline loops: CDR1 KGHSH, CDR2 LQKENI. With 6 bases removed from V and 2 bases from J, the gap between germline ends came to 17 bases. This CDR3 contains 16 residues. The CDR3 nucleotides read TGTGCCAGCTCCCTCCGCGGGGGGGACGGCAATCAGCCCCAGCATTTT. It translates to CASSLRGGDGNQPQHF.

The chain combines TRBV4-2 with TRBJ1-5; 9 bases map to TRBD1. Germline values: CDR1 LGHNA, CDR2 YNFKEQ. V trimming: 4 bases; J trimming: 4 bases; junction bases outside the gene matches: 8. The CDR3 totals 16 residues. The chain's CDR3 is CASSPSQGAGNQPQHF. The DNA of the CDR3 is TGTGCCAGCAGCCCATCACAGGGGGCAGGGAATCAGCCCCAGCATTTT.

This clonotype was counted a few times. The chain recombines TRBV19 with TRBJ2-5; D possibly uses TRBD1 or TRBD2 (5 bases each). This CDR3 comprises 13 residues. The germline CDR1 and CDR2 sequences are LNHDA and SQIVND (reference sequence). The germline V and J ends were trimmed by 6 bases and 5 bases, with 13 bases remaining between them. CDR3 in amino acids: CASRGRRRETQYF. The DNA for the CDR3 is TGTGCCAGTAGGGGACGTCGACGGGAGACCCAGTACTTC.

The V gene is TRBV4-2, the J gene TRBJ2-1, with TRBD1 as a possible D gene (5 bases). The germline V and J ends were trimmed by 0 bases and 3 bases, with 9 bases remaining between them. Per the germline V gene, CDR1 is LGHNA and CDR2 is YNFKEQ. CDR3 length: 15 residues. The CDR3 region has the DNA TGTGCCAGCAGCCAAGAAGGGGTCGGCTACAATGAGCAGTTCTTC. This codes for CASSQEGVGYNEQFF.

The genes are TRBV12-3 or TRBV12-4 and TRBJ1-1; D is possibly TRBD1 (6 bases). This CDR3 comprises 14 residues. V was shortened by 5 bases and J by 6 bases, with 16 bases between the two germline ends. CDR3 DNA sequence: TGTGCCAGCAGTCCCTCCCACAGGGCGGCTGAAGCTTTCTTT. Its translation: CASSPSHRAAEAFF.

This clonotype was seen a handful of times. The chain uses TRBV27 and TRBJ2-7, with D perhaps TRBD1 or TRBD2 (7 bases each). Trimming left V 2 bases short and J 1 base short, with 9 bases between. The CDR3 length is 14 residues. Germline V gene sequence: CDR1 MNHEY, CDR2 SMNVEV (reference sequence). The CDR3 nucleotides read TGTGCCAGCAGTTTACAGGGGGGGTCCTACGAGCAGTACTTC. This gives the protein CASSLQGGSYEQYF.

This chain links TRBV6-2 or TRBV6-3 with TRBJ1-1; D possibly corresponds to TRBD1 (5 bases). The CDR3 extends over 14 amino acids. Trimming stripped 10 bases from V and 5 bases from J, with 20 bases between. Looked up from germline, CDR1 is MNHEY and CDR2 is SVGEGT. CDR3 in amino acids: CAIQRGGTSTEAFF. The CDR3 nucleotides are TGTGCCATCCAACGTGGGGGGACGAGTACTGAAGCTTTCTTT.

The J gene is TRBJ1-5, the V gene TRBV10-3; D remains ambiguous. CDR1 and CDR2 from the germline V gene are ENHRY and SYGVKD. The CDR3 spans 13 residues. The V and J ends lost 2 bases and 6 bases respectively, with 8 bases between them. The DNA for the CDR3 is TGTGCCATCAGTGAGGGAAGGGTTCAGCCCCAGCATTTT. Encoded protein: CAISEGRVQPQHF.

The V call is TRBV4-1, the J call TRBJ2-1; 10 nucleotides align to TRBD2. Germline lookup yields CDR1 MGHRA and CDR2 YSYEKL. After removal of 4 bases from V and 7 bases from J, the junction contained 7 bases not matched to a gene. The CDR3 is 15 amino acids. CDR3 sequence reads: CASSRGEAGGNEQFF. CDR3 coding DNA: TGCGCCAGCAGCCGCGGGGAAGCGGGGGGGAATGAGCAGTTCTTC.

This rearrangement joins TRBV3-1 to TRBJ1-5; D remains unclear. The CDR3 is made up of 12 amino acids. The germline CDR1 and CDR2 sequences are LGHDT and YNNKEL (reference sequence). Trimming removed 2 bases from V and 9 bases from J, with 8 bases in between. The CDR3 protein is CASSQSSGPQHF. The CDR3 region has the DNA TGTGCCAGCAGCCAATCTAGTGGGCCCCAGCATTTT.

This clonotype was counted between two and nine times. DNA of the CDR3: TGCGCCAGCAGCTTGGTTACTAGCGGGGGCAATGAGCAGTTCTTC. It yields the protein CASSLVTSGGNEQFF. The chain uses TRBV5-1 and TRBJ2-1, with 11 bases lining up with TRBD2. Germline V gene lookup returns CDR1 SGHRS and CDR2 YFSETQ. Trimming removed 0 bases from V and 6 bases from J; junction bases left unmatched: 2. CDR3 length: 15 residues.

There are a few counts of this clonotype. The chain links TRBV25-1 to TRBJ2-1, with 9 bases identical to TRBD1. With 6 bases clipped from V and 9 bases from J, the junction kept 9 bases outside the gene matches. The CDR3 covers 14 residues. From germline, CDR1 is MGHDK and CDR2 SYGVNS. The CDR3 spells CASSIGTGSTEQFF. DNA for the CDR3: TGTGCCAGCAGCATCGGGACAGGGTCCACTGAGCAGTTCTTC.

This clonotype appeared a few times. J is TRBJ2-2 and V is TRBV5-4, with D tentatively TRBD1 or TRBD2 (5 bases each). The CDR3 has 15 residues. V was clipped by 4 bases and J by 1 base, with 11 bases between them. Germline CDR1 and CDR2: SGHNT and YYREEE (reference sequence). CDR3 region: CASSLNGGNTGELFF. The DNA for the CDR3 is TGTGCCAGCAGCCTGAATGGGGGGAACACCGGGGAGCTGTTTTTT. The entire variable domain, with the rest obtained from reference TRBV5-4 and TRBJ2-2, is as follows: ETGVTQSPTHLIKTRGQQVTLRCSSQSGHNTVSWYQQALGQGPQFIFQYYREEENGRGNFPPRFSGLQFPNYSSELNVNALELDDSALYLCASSLNGGNTGELFFGEGSRLTVL.

The J gene is TRBJ1-1, the V gene TRBV12-3 or TRBV12-4, with D hard to call. V was clipped by 7 bases and J by 3 bases, with 6 bases between them. This CDR3 has 11 amino acids. For the CDR3, the DNA is TGTGCCAGCACCCTAGACACTGAAGCTTTCTTT. Translation gives CASTLDTEAFF.

This clonotype was found once. The V call is TRBV4-3, the J call TRBJ1-4; the match to TRBD1 covers 8 bases. The CDR3 spans 15 residues. From germline, CDR1 is LGHNA and CDR2 YSLEER. V trimming: 4 bases; J trimming: 2 bases; junction bases outside the gene matches: 3. The CDR3 nucleotides read TGCGCCAGCAGCCGTCCAGGGGGCACTAATGAAAAACTGTTTTTT. It yields the protein CASSRPGGTNEKLFF.

The rearrangement links TRBV7-9 to TRBJ2-1; TRBD1 matches 7 bases. Germline values: CDR1 SEHNR, CDR2 FQNEAQ (reference sequence). The CDR3 has 14 amino acids. After removal of 9 bases from V and 7 bases from J, the junction contained 12 bases not matched to a gene. The CDR3 bases are TGTGCCAGATGTTACGGACAGGTAAATAATGAGCAGTTCTTC. It translates to CARCYGQVNNEQFF. The full variable domain, with the rest looked up from reference TRBV7-9 and TRBJ2-1, is DTGVSQNPRHKITKRGQNVTFRCDPISEHNRLYWYRQTLGQGPEFLTYFQNEAQLEKSRLLSDRFSAERPKGSFSTLEIQRTEQGDSAMYLCARCYGQVNNEQFFGPGTRLTVL.

This clonotype has only a few counts. The chain uses TRBV3-1 and TRBJ2-7; D is possibly TRBD2 (6 bases). The CDR3 extends over 14 amino acids. Trimming left V 1 base short and J 3 bases short, with 10 bases between. Germline CDR1 is LGHDT and CDR2 is YNNKEL (reference sequence). In DNA, the CDR3 is TGTGCCAGCAGCCAAGGCGCGGGGAACTACGAGCAGTACTTC. It is translated as CASSQGAGNYEQYF.